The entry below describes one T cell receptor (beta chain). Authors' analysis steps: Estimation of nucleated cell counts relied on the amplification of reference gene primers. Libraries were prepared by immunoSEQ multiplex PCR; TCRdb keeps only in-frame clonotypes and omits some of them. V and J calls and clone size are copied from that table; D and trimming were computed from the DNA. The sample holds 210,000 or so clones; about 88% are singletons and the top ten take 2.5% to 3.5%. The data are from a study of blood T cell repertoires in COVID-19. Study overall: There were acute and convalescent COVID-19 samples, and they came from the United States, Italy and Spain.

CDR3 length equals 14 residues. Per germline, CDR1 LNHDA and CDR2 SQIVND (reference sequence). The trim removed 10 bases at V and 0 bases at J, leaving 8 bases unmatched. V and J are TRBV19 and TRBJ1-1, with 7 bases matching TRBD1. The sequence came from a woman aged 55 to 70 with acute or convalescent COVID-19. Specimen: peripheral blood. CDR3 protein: CATKKGALNTEAFF. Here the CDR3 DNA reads TGTGCCACCAAAAAGGGGGCACTGAACACTGAAGCTTTCTTT.